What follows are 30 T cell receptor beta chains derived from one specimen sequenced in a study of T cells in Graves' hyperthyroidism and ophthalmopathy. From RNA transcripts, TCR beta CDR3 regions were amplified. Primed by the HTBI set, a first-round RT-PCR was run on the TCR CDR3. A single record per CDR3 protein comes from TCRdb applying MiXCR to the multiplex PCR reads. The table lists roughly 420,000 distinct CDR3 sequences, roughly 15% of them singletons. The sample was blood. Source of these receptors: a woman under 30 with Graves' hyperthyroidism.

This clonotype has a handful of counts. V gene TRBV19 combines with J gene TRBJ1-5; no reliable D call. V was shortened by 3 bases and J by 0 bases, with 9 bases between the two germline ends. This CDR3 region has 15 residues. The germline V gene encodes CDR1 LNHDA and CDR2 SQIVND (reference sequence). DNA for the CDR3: TGTGCCAGTAGTATTGGTAGTTATAGCAATCAGCCCCAGCATTTT. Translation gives CASSIGSYSNQPQHF. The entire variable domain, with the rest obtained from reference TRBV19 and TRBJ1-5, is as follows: DGGITQSPKYLFRKEGQNVTLSCEQNLNHDAMYWYRQDPGQGLRLIYYSQIVNDFQKGDIAEGYSVSREKKESFPLTVTSAQKNPTAFYLCASSIGSYSNQPQHFGDGTRLSIL.

The chain's CDR3 is CASSPTTDPRLGYTF. DNA for the CDR3: TGCGCCAGCAGCCCGACTACAGACCCGCGGCTTGGCTACACCTTC. This rearrangement joins TRBV5-1 to TRBJ1-2, with D unclear. The ends were cut back, 4 bases at V and 7 bases at J, with 20 bases in the middle. Germline V gene lookup returns CDR1 SGHRS and CDR2 YFSETQ. CDR3 length: 15 amino acids.

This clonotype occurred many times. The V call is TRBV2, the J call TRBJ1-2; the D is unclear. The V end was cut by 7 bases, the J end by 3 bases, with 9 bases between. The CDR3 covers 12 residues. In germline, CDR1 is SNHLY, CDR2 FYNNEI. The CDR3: CASTFGDYGYTF. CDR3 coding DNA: TGTGCCAGCACGTTTGGGGACTATGGCTACACCTTC. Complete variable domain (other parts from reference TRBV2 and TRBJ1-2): EPEVTQTPSHQVTQMGQEVILRCVPISNHLYFYWYRQILGQKVEFLVSFYNNEISEKSEIFDDQFSVERPDGSNFTLKIRSTKLEDSAMYFCASTFGDYGYTFGSGTRLTVV.

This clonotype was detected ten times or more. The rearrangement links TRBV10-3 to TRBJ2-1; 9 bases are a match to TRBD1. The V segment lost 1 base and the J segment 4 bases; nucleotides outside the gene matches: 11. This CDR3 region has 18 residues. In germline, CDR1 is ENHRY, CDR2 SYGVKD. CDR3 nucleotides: TGTGCCATCAGTGAGTTAAGAACAGGGGGCATTTCATACAATGAGCAGTTCTTC. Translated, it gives CAISELRTGGISYNEQFF.

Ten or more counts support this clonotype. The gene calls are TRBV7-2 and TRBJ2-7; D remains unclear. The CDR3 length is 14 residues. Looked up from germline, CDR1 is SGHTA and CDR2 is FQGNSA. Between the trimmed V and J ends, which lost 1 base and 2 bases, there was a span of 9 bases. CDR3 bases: TGTGCCAGCAGCTTAGTGTCTGGACCCTACGAGCAGTACTTC. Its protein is CASSLVSGPYEQYF.

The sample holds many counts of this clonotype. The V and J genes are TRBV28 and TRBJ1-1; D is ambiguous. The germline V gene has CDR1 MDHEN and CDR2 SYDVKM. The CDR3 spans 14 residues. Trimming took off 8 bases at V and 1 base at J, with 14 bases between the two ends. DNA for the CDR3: TGTGCCAGCGCAGTCAAGATAGGGAACACTGAAGCTTTCTTT. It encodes CASAVKIGNTEAFF.

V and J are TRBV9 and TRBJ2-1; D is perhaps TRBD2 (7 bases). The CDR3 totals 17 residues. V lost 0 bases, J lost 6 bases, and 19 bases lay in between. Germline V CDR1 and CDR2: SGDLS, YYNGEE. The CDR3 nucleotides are TGTGCCAGCAGCGTAGATCCGGGGGGCCGAACCGTCAATGAGCAGTTCTTC. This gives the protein CASSVDPGGRTVNEQFF.

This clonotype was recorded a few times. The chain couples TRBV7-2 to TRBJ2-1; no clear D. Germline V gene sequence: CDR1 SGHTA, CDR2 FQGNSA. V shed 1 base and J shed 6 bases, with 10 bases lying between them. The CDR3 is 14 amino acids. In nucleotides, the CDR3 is TGTGCCAGCAGCTTAGAAGCGACTGGCAATGAGCAGTTCTTC. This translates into CASSLEATGNEQFF.

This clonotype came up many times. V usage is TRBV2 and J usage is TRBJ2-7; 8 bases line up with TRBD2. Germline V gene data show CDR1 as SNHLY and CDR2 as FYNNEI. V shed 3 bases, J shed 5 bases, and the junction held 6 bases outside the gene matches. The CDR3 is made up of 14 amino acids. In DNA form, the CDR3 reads TGTGCCAGCAGTGATAATAGCGGGACAAACGAGCAGTACTTC. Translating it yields CASSDNSGTNEQYF. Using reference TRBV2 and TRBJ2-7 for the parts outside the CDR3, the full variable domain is EPEVTQTPSHQVTQMGQEVILRCVPISNHLYFYWYRQILGQKVEFLVSFYNNEISEKSEIFDDQFSVERPDGSNFTLKIRSTKLEDSAMYFCASSDNSGTNEQYFGPGTRLTVT.

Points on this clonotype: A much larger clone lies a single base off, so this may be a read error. The CDR3 nucleotides read TGTGCCAGCAGTTTCGCAGGGGACTATGGCTACACCTTC. Amino acid sequence: CASSFAGDYGYTF. V is TRBV28 and J is TRBJ1-2, with a tentative D call TRBD1 (6 bases). CDR3 size: 13 residues. Germline V gene sequence: CDR1 MDHEN, CDR2 SYDVKM. Trimming took 3 bases from V and 3 from J, leaving 8 bases between them.

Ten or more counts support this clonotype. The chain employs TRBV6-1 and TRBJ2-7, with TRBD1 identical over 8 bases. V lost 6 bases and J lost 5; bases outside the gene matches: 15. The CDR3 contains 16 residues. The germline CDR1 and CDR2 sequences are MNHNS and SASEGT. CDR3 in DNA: TGTGCCAGCAGGCGTACCTTCGGACAGGGTGGCAACGAGCAGTACTTC. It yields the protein CASRRTFGQGGNEQYF.

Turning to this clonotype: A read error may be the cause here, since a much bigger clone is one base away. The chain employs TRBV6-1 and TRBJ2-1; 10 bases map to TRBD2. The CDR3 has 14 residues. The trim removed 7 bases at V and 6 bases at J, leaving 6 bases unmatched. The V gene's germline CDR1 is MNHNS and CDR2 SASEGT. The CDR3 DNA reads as TGTGCCAGCAACAAGCGGGAGGGCCCCAATGAGCAGTTCTTC. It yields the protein CASNKREGPNEQFF.

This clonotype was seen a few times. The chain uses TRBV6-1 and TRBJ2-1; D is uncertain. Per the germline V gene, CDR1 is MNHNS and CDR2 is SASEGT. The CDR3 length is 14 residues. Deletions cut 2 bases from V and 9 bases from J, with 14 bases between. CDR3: CASSEMSVGIEQFF. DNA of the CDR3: TGTGCCAGCAGTGAAATGTCTGTAGGAATTGAGCAGTTCTTC.

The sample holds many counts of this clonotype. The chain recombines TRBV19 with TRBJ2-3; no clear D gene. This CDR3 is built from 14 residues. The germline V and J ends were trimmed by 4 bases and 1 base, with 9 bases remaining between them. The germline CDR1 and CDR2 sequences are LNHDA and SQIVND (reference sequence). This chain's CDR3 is CASSTRSGTDTQYF. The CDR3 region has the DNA TGTGCCAGTAGTACCCGCTCGGGCACAGATACGCAGTATTTT.

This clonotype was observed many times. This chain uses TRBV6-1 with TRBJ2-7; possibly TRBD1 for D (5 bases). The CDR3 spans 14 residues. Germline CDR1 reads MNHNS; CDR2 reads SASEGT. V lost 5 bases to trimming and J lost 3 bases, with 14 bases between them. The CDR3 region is CASSTDRWNYEQYF. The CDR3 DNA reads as TGTGCCAGCAGTACCGACAGATGGAACTACGAGCAGTACTTC.

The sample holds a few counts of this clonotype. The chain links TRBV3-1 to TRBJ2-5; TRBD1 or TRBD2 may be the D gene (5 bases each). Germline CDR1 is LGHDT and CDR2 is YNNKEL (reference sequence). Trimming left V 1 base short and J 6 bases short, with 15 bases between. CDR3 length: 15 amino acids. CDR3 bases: TGTGCCAGCAGCCAAGGCTCCCCGAGGGGAAAGACCCAGTACTTC. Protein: CASSQGSPRGKTQYF.

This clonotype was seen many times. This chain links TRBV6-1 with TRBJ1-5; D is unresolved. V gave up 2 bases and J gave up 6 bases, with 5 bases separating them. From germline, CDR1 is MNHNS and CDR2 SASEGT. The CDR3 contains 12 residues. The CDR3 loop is CASSEFRQPQHF. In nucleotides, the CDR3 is TGTGCCAGCAGTGAATTCCGTCAGCCCCAGCATTTT.

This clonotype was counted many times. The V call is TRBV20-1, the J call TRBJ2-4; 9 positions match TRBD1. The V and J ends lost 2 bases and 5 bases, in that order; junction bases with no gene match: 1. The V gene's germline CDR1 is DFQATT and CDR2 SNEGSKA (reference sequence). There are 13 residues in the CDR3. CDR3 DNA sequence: TGCAGTGCTAGAAGGACAGGGGAAAACATTCAGTACTTC. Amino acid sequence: CSARRTGENIQYF.

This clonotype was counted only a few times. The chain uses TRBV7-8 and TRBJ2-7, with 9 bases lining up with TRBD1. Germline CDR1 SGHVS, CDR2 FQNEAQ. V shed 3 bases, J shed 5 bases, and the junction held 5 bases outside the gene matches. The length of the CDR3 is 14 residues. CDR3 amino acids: CASSFRDRDHEQYF. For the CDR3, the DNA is TGTGCCAGCAGCTTTAGGGACAGGGATCACGAGCAGTACTTC.

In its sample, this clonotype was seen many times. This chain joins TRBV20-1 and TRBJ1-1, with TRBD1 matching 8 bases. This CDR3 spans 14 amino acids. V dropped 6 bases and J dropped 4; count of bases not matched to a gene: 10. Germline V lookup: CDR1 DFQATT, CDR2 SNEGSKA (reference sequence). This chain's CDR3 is CSATSGGGITEAFF. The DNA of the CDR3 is TGCAGTGCCACTTCAGGGGGCGGCATCACTGAAGCTTTCTTT.

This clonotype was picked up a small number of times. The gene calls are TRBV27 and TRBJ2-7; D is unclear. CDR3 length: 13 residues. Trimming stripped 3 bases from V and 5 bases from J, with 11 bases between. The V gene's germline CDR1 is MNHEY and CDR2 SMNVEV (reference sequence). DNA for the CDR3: TGTGCCAGCAGTTTTTCCCCTTCTGACGAGCAGTACTTC. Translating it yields CASSFSPSDEQYF.

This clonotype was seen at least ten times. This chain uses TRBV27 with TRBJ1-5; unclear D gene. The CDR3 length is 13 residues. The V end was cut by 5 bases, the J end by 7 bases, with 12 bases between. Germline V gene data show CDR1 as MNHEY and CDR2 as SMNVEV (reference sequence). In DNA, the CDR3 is TGTGCCAGCAGTCCAGGACCCCGCCAGCCCCAGCATTTT. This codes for CASSPGPRQPQHF.

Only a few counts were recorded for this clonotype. The CDR3 sequence is CATSDLLNTGGNTGELFF. For the CDR3, the DNA is TGTGCCACCAGTGATTTGCTTAACACGGGGGGAAACACCGGGGAGCTGTTTTTT. The V gene is TRBV24-1, the J gene TRBJ2-2, with TRBD2 identical over 7 bases. V dropped 0 bases and J dropped 2; count of bases not matched to a gene: 8. This CDR3 comprises 18 residues. Germline CDR1 reads KGHDR; CDR2 reads SFDVKD.

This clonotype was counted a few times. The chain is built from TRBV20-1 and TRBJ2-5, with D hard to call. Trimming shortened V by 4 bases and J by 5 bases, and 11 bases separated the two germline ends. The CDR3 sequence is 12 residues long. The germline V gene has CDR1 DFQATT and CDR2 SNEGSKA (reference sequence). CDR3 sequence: CSATKERETQYF. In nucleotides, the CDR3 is TGCAGTGCTACTAAGGAGCGTGAGACCCAGTACTTC.

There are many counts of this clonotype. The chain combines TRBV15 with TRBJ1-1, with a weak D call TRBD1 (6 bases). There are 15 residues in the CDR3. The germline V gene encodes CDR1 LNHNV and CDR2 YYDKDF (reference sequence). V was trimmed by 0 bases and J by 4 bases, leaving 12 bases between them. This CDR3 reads CATSRDHGGGTEAFF. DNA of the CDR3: TGTGCCACCAGCAGAGATCATGGGGGCGGCACTGAAGCTTTCTTT.

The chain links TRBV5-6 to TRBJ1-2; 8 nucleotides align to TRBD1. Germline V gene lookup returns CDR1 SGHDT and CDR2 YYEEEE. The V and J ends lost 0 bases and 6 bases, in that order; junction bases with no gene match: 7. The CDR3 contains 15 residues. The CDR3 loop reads CASSLGDRGLNGYTF. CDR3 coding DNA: TGTGCCAGCAGCTTGGGAGACAGGGGCCTTAATGGCTACACCTTC.

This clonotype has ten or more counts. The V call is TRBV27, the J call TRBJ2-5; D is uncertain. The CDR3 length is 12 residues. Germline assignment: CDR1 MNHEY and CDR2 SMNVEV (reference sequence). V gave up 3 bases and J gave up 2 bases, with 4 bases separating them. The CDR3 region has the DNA TGTGCCAGCAGTTTCACTCAAGAGACCCAGTACTTC. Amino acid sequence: CASSFTQETQYF.

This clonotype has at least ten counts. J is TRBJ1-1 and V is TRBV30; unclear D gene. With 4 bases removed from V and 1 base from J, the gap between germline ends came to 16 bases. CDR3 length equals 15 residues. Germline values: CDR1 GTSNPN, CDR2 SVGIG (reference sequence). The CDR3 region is CAWTPSSGWNTEAFF. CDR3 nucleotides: TGTGCCTGGACCCCCTCGAGCGGCTGGAACACTGAAGCTTTCTTT.

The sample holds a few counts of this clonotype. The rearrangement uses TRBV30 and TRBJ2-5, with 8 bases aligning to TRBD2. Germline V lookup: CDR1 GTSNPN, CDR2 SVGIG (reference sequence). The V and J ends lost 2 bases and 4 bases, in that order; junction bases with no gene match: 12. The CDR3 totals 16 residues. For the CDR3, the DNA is TGTGCCTGGAGTCAAGCGGGAGCGCTTCAAAGAGAGACCCAGTACTTC. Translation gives CAWSQAGALQRETQYF.

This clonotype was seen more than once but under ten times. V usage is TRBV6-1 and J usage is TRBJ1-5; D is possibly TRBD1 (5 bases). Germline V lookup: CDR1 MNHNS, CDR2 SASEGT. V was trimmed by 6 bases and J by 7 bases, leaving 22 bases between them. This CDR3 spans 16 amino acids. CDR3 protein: CASSPHFSDNIQPQHF. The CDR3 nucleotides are TGTGCCAGCAGCCCACATTTCTCGGACAATATCCAGCCCCAGCATTTT.